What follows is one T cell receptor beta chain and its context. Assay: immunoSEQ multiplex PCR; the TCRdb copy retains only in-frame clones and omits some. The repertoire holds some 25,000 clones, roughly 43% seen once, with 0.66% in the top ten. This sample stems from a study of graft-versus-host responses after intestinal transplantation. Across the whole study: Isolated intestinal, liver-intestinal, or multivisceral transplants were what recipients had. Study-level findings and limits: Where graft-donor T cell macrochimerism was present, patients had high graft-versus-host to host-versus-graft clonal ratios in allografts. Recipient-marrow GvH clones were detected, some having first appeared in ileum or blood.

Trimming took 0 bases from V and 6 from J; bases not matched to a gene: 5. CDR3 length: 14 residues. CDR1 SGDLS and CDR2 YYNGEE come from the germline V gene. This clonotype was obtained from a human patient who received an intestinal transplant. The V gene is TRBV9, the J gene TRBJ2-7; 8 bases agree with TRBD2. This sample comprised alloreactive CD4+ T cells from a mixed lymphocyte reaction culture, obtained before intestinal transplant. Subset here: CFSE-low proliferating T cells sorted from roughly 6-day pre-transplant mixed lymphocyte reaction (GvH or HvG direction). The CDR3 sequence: CASSVGSRGGEQYF. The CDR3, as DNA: TGTGCCAGCAGCGTAGGGTCTCGGGGGGGCGAGCAGTACTTC.